Sequencing of this T cell receptor (beta chain) was carried out in a study of blood T cells in healthy people across ages. Across the whole study: Researchers report that template switching captured about one barcoded beta molecule per two T cells.

With a J-beta primer mix and a sample-barcoded 5' primer, a second PCR ran about 7 to 12 cycles. TCRdb reprocessed the 5' RACE reads via MiXCR and lists one record per CDR3 protein. The sample yields roughly 680,000 distinct CDR3 sequences, roughly 21% seen once. The CDR3 extends over 15 amino acids. CDR1 and CDR2 (germline): SGHKS, YYEKEE (reference sequence). This clonotype has a count of ten or more. As yet, its antigen is unknown. The study, taken as a whole, reports: The authors considered diversity estimates from one million T cells to be underestimates.

Per sample, at least 6 micrograms of total RNA were extracted. The chain uses TRBV5-5 and TRBJ2-5; 14 bases align to TRBD2. With the DNA end fitting TRBJ2-1 better, the J assignment may be wrong. This clonotype was sampled from an older man in good health. The sample taken for sequencing was blood. CDR3 region: CASSPTSGRADEQFF. In nucleotides, the CDR3 is TGTGCCAGCAGCCCGACTAGCGGGAGGGCCGATGAGCAGTTCTTC.